These 5 T cell receptor beta chains originate from one sample sequenced in a study of T-cell memory formation after mild COVID-19. One entry per CDR3 protein results from TCRdb running MiXCR on the 5' RACE reads. The table has fewer than 650,000 distinct CDR3 sequences, about 20% seen once. The sample was PBMCs or a T cell subset sorted from them (not recorded which). The source is an adult woman who had mild COVID-19 (a few samples of this study predate the infection). Cell type and time point are not known.

The gene calls are TRBV10-3 and TRBJ2-7, with 9 bases matching TRBD2. The V segment lost 6 bases and the J segment 9 bases; nucleotides outside the gene matches: 12. Germline V gene sequence: CDR1 ENHRY, CDR2 SYGVKD. This CDR3 is built from 14 residues. The CDR3 here is CAIRPGLANLGQYF. The CDR3 DNA is TGTGCCATCAGGCCGGGACTAGCCAACCTGGGGCAGTACTTC.

V gene TRBV15 combines with J gene TRBJ2-3, with D unclear. The CDR3 is 14 amino acids. The germline CDR1 and CDR2 sequences are LNHNV and YYDKDF (reference sequence). Between the trimmed V and J ends, which lost 4 bases and 3 bases, there was a span of 11 bases. The CDR3 region has the DNA TGTGCCACCAGCATCAAGGTTATAACAGATACGCAGTATTTT. It specifies CATSIKVITDTQYF.

This clonotype showed up just a few times. This chain uses TRBV29-1 with TRBJ2-7; 7 positions match TRBD2. Trimming removed 3 bases from V and 1 base from J; junction bases left unmatched: 6. This CDR3 is 14 amino acids long. Germline CDR1 is SQVTM and CDR2 is ANQGSEA. Here the CDR3 DNA reads TGCAGCGTTGAGGTGGCCGGGGGGTCCTACGAGCAGTACTTC. Residues: CSVEVAGGSYEQYF.

The genes are TRBV12-5 and TRBJ2-2, with 12 bases fitting TRBD2. Germline values: CDR1 LGHNT, CDR2 FRNRAP. With V trimmed by 5 bases and J by 4 bases, 8 bases remained unmatched. The CDR3 is 17 amino acids. As DNA, the CDR3 is TGTGCTAGTGGTAGGCTAGCGGGGGGGCCTAGCACCGGGGAGCTGTTTTTT. It codes for CASGRLAGGPSTGELFF.

This clonotype was observed a few times. The genes are TRBV2 and TRBJ2-2; D may be TRBD2 (6 bases). Looked up from germline, CDR1 is SNHLY and CDR2 is FYNNEI. The germline V and J ends were trimmed by 6 bases and 5 bases, with 13 bases remaining between them. This CDR3 is built from 14 residues. CDR3 in DNA: TGTGCCAGCAGGGTAGGGACTGAGACCGGGGAGCTGTTTTTT. Residues: CASRVGTETGELFF. Full variable domain (remainder filled in from reference TRBV2 and TRBJ2-2): EPEVTQTPSHQVTQMGQEVILRCVPISNHLYFYWYRQILGQKVEFLVSFYNNEISEKSEIFDDQFSVERPDGSNFTLKIRSTKLEDSAMYFCASRVGTETGELFFGEGSRLTVL.